This T cell receptor (beta chain) is from a study of cytomegalovirus exposure and HLA in healthy donors. The PCR employed 60 Vbeta primers together with 13 Jbeta primers. The assay was immunoSEQ multiplex PCR, and TCRdb's table has in-frame clones only and misses some. The table shows some 180,000 clones, with 70% to 75% occurring only once. Comment on this clone: Its antigen is still unknown.

Findings of the study overall: In a later analysis, TCR beta V- and J-gene trimming was associated with a missense DCLRE1C variant. Later analysis identified 17,000 or so TCR beta sequences associated with HLA alleles, using a false discovery rate threshold of 0.05. Some highly shared sequence variants likely arose as a pipeline artifact.

The V end lost 4 bases, the J end lost 6 bases, and 13 bases lay between the germline ends. The CDR3 length is 13 residues. CDR1 SGDLS and CDR2 YYNGEE come from the germline V gene. The rearrangement uses TRBV9 and TRBJ1-2; no definite D call. Sequencing was performed on PBMCs. The TCR comes from a male donor in good health and CMV-seronegative. The CDR3, as DNA: TGTGCCAGCAGCCCCCAGGTTACCGATGGCTACACCTTC. Encoded protein: CASSPQVTDGYTF.